The T cell receptor (beta chain) under discussion was sequenced for a study of PD-L1 blockade in urothelial cancer. Background on the study: From 2014, patients received atezolizumab, given as 1,200 mg intravenously every 3 weeks. Among blood samples, the median T cell count was some 150,000. From 0 to 3 prior chemotherapy regimens had been given to the patients.

As regards this clone: The antigen remains undetermined.

The CDR3 extends over 15 amino acids. CDR1 is SGHNT and CDR2 is YYREEE in the germline V gene (reference sequence). V gave up 4 bases and J gave up 2 bases; unmatched junction bases: 5. Time point meaning: pretreatment peripheral blood. Findings and caveats of the study: Pretreatment blood TCR clonality under the median forecast improved survival.

Sequenced by immunoSEQ multiplex PCR; TCRdb stores in-frame clones only, minus some. The top ten clones hold 0.97% of a sample with 70,000 to 95,000 clones, around 89% of them seen once. The TCR originated in a woman aged 80 or over with urothelial cancer. This chain joins TRBV5-4 and TRBJ2-7, with TRBD1 identical over 11 bases. Sequenced here: PBMCs, sampled around atezolizumab (anti-PD-L1) treatment. The CDR3 sequence: CASSGGQGGTYEQYF. The CDR3 DNA reads TGTGCCAGCAGCGGGGGACAGGGGGGGACCTACGAGCAGTACTTC. The whole variable domain, remainder taken from reference TRBV5-4 and TRBJ2-7, is ETGVTQSPTHLIKTRGQQVTLRCSSQSGHNTVSWYQQALGQGPQFIFQYYREEENGRGNFPPRFSGLQFPNYSSELNVNALELDDSALYLCASSGGQGGTYEQYFGPGTRLTVT.